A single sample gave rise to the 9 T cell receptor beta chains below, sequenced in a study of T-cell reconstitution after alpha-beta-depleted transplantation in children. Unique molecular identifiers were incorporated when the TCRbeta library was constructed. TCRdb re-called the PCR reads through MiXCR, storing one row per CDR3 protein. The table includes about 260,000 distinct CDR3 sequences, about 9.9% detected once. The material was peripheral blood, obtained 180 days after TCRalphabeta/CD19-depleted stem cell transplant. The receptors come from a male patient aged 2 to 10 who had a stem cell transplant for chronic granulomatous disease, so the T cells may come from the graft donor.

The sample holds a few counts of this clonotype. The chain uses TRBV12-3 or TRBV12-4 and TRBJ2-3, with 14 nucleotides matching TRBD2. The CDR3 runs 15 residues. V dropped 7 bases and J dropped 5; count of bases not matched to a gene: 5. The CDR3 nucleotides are TGTGCCAGCAACTCGGGACTAGCGGGAGTAGATACGCAGTATTTT. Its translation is CASNSGLAGVDTQYF.

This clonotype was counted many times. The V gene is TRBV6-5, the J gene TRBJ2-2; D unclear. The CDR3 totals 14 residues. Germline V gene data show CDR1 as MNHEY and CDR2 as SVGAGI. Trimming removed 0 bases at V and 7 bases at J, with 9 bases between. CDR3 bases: TGTGCCAGCAGTTACTCGAGAGTGGGCGGGGAGCTGTTTTTT. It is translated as CASSYSRVGGELFF.

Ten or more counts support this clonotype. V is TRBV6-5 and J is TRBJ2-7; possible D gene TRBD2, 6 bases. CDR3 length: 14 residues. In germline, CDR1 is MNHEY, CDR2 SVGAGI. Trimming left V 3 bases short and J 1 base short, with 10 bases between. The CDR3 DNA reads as TGTGCCAGCAGTTATGCGGGGAAATCCTACGAGCAGTACTTC. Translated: CASSYAGKSYEQYF.

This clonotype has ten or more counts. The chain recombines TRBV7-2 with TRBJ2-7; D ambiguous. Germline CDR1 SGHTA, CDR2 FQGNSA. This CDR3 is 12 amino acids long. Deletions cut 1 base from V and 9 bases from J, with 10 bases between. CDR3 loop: CASSLGGRRQYF. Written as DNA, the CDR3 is TGTGCCAGCAGCTTAGGAGGACGGAGGCAGTACTTC.

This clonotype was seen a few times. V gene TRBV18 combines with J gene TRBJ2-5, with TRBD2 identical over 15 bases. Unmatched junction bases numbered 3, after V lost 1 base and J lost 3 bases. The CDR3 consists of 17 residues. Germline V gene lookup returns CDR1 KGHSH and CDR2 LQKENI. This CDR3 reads CASSPLGLAGGKETQYF. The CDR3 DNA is TGTGCCAGCTCACCACTGGGACTAGCGGGAGGAAAAGAGACCCAGTACTTC.

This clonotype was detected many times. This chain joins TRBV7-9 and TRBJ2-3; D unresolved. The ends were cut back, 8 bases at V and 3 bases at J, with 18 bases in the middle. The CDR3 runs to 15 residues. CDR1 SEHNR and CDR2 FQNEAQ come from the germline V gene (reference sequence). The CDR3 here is CASRPDRYWTDTQYF. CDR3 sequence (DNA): TGTGCCAGCCGCCCGGACCGATATTGGACAGATACGCAGTATTTT.

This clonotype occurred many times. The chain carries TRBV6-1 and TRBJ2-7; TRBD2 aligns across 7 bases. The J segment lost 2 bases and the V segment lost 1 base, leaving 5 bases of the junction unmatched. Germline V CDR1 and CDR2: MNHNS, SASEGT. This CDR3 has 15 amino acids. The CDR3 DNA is TGTGCCAGCAGTGAAGGAGCTAGCGGAGCCTACGAGCAGTACTTC. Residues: CASSEGASGAYEQYF.

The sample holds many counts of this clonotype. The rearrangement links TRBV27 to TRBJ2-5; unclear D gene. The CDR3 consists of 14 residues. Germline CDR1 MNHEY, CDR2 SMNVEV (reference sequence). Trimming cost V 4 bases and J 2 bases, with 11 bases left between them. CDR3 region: CASSSRLRQETQYF. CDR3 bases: TGTGCCAGCAGTTCCAGACTTAGACAAGAGACCCAGTACTTC.

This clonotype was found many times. CDR3 sequence reads: CASSLGTRFGEQFF. The CDR3, as DNA: TGTGCCAGCAGCTTGGGGACTAGGTTTGGTGAGCAGTTCTTC. The chain uses TRBV11-2 and TRBJ2-1, with TRBD2 identical over 8 bases. The germline V gene has CDR1 SGHAT and CDR2 FQNNGV. This CDR3 has 14 residues. Trimming took 3 bases from V and 9 from J; bases not matched to a gene: 7.